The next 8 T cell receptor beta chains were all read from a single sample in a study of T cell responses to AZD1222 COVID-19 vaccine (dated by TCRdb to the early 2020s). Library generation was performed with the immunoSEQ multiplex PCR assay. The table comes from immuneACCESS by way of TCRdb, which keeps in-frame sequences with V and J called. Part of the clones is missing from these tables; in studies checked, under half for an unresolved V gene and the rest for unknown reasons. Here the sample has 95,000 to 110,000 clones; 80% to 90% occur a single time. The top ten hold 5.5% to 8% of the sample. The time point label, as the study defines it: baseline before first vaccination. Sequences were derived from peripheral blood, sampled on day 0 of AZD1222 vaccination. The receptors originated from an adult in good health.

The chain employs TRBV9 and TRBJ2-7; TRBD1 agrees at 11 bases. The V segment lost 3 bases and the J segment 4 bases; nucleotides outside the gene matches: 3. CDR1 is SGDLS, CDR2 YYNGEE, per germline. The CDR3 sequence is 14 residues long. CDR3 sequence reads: CASSAGQGGYEQYF. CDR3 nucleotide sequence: TGTGCCAGCAGCGCGGGACAGGGGGGTTACGAGCAGTACTTC.

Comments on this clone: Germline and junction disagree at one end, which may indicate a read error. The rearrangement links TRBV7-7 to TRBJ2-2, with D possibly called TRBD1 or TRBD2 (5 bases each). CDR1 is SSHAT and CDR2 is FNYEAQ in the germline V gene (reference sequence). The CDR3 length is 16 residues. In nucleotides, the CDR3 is TGTGCTAGCAGCTTAGCAAGAGGGGTAGAGACCGGGGAGCTGTTTTTT. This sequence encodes CASSLARGVETGELFF.

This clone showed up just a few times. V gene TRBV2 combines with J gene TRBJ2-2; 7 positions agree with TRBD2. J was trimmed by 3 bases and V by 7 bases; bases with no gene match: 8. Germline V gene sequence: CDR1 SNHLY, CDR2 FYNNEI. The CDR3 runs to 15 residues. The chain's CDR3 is CASKPDGGYTGELFF. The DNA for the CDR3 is TGTGCCAGCAAACCAGACGGGGGGTACACCGGGGAGCTGTTTTTT.

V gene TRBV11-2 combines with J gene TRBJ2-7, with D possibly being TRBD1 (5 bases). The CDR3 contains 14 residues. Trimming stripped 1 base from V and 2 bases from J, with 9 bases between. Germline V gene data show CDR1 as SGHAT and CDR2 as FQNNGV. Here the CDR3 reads CASSLVQGAYEQYF. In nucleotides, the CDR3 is TGTGCCAGCAGCTTAGTTCAGGGTGCCTACGAGCAGTACTTC.

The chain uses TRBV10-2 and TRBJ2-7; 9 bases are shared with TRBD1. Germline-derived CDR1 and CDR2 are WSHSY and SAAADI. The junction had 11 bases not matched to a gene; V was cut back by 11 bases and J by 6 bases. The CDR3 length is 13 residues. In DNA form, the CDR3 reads TGCGCCGGCGCCGGGACAGGGCTGGGCGAGCAGTACTTC. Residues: CAGAGTGLGEQYF.

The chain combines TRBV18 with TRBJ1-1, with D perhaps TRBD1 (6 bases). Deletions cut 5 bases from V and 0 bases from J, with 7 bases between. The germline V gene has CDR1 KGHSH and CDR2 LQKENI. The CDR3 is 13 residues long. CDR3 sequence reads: CASSGQMNTEAFF. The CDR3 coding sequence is TGTGCCAGCTCAGGACAGATGAACACTGAAGCTTTCTTT.

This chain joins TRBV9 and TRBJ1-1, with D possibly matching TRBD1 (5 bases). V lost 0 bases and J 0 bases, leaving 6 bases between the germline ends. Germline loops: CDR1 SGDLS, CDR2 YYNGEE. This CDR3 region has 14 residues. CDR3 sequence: CASSVGQMNTEAFF. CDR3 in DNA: TGTGCCAGCAGCGTAGGACAGATGAACACTGAAGCTTTCTTT.

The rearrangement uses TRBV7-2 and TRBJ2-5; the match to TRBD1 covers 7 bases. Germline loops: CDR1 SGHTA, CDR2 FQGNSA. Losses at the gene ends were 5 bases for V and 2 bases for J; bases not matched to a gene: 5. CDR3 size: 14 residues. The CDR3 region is CASSIRDRQETQYF. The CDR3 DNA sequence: TGTGCCAGCAGCATCCGGGACAGACAAGAGACCCAGTACTTC.